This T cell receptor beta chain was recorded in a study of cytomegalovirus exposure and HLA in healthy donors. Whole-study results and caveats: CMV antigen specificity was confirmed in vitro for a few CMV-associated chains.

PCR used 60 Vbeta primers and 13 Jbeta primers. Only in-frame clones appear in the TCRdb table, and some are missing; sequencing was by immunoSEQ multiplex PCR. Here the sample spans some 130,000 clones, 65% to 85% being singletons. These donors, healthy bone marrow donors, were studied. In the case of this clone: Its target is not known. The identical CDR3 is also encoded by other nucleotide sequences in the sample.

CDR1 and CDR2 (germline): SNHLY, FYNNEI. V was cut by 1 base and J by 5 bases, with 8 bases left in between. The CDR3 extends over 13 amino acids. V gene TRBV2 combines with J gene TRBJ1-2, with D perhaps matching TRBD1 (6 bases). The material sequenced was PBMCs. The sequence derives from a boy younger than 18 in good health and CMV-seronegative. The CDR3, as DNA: TGTGCCAGCAGTGAAGAAACAGGGTATGGCTACACCTTC. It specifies CASSEETGYGYTF.